These T cell receptor beta chains were read from a single sample in a study of shared clonotypes between healthy human individuals. Generated by immunoSEQ multiplex PCR, the TCRdb table keeps only in-frame clones and is missing some. Among 2 million to 2.5 million clones listed, 85% to 95% were seen once. Sequenced sample: naive CD8+ T cells sorted from blood. These receptors came from a man between 18 and 29 years old in good health. Each CDR3 is given with its conserved first and last residue. A D gene is named only where the DNA matches it firmly. Clone size is stated in some rows and not others, as once, few, many or a class when expanded.

J gene	D gene	V gene	clone size	CDR3 protein	CDR3 DNA
TRBJ2-7	.	TRBV4-1	.	CASSLGLNYEQYF	TGCGCCAGCAGCCTGGGACTGAACTACGAGCAGTACTTC
TRBJ1-1	.	TRBV4-1	once	CASSQDPETEAFF	TGCGCCAGCAGCCAAGATCCGGAAACTGAAGCTTTCTTT
TRBJ2-1	TRBD2	TRBV11-3	.	CASSLFSSGGSYNEQFF	TGTGCCAGCAGCTTATTTTCTAGCGGGGGGTCCTACAATGAGCAGTTCTTC
TRBJ1-2	.	TRBV4-1	.	CASSRAREDLGGYTF	TGCGCCAGCAGCCGAGCCCGGGAAGACCTCGGTGGCTACACCTTC
TRBJ2-7	.	TRBV19	.	CATSPGKALNREQYF	TGTGCCACCAGCCCAGGAAAGGCGTTGAACAGGGAGCAGTACTTC
TRBJ2-5	.	TRBV27	.	CASSPKGQYQETQYF	TGTGCCAGCAGCCCCAAGGGGCAGTACCAAGAGACCCAGTACTTC
TRBJ1-2	.	TRBV28	.	CASSYSRNYGYTF	TGTGCCAGCAGTTACAGCCGGAACTATGGCTACACCTTC
TRBJ2-1	TRBD2	TRBV19	.	CASSIVGSEREDDEQFF	TGTGCCAGTAGTATAGTCGGATCGGAGCGGGAGGACGATGAGCAGTTCTTC
TRBJ2-7	.	TRBV7-2	.	CASSQLVGGPTYEQYF	TGTGCCAGCAGCCAACTAGTAGGCGGGCCTACCTACGAGCAGTACTTC
TRBJ2-1	TRBD2	TRBV10-3	.	CAISESIHSGSIYNEQFF	TGTGCCATCAGTGAGTCAATCCATAGCGGGAGCATTTACAATGAGCAGTTCTTC
TRBJ2-7	TRBD1	TRBV19	.	CASSIKGTGGHEQYF	TGTGCCAGTAGTATAAAAGGGACAGGGGGCCACGAGCAGTACTTC
TRBJ2-7	.	TRBV7-9	.	CASSPPAGSEPSYEQYF	TGTGCCAGCAGCCCCCCCGCGGGCAGTGAACCTTCCTACGAGCAGTACTTC
TRBJ2-5	TRBD2	TRBV9	.	CASSASTSGDQETQYF	TGTGCCAGCAGCGCCTCGACTAGCGGGGACCAAGAGACCCAGTACTTC
TRBJ2-1	.	TRBV27	.	CASSLSVAYEQFF	TGTGCCAGCAGTTTATCCGTAGCCTATGAGCAGTTCTTC
TRBJ1-4	.	TRBV7-9	few	CASSFRDEKLFF	TGTGCCAGCAGCTTTAGGGATGAAAAACTGTTTTTT
TRBJ2-7	.	TRBV13	.	CASSLDPRYEQYF	TGTGCCAGCAGCTTAGACCCGAGGTACGAGCAGTACTTC
TRBJ2-1	TRBD2	TRBV6-5	once	CASSWGLAGGDEQFF	TGTGCCAGCAGTTGGGGACTAGCGGGAGGGGATGAGCAGTTCTTC
TRBJ1-2	TRBD1	TRBV5-6	few	CASSLDRGFRSYTF	TGTGCCAGCAGCTTGGACAGGGGTTTTAGGAGCTACACCTTC
TRBJ1-1	TRBD1	TRBV29-1	.	CSVDFRGLVAFF	TGCAGCGTTGATTTCAGGGGGCTAGTAGCTTTCTTT
TRBJ2-4	.	TRBV7-9	.	CASSLLAGNIQYF	TGTGCCAGCAGCCTACTTGCGGGAAACATTCAGTACTTC
TRBJ2-2	.	TRBV7-9	.	CASKEGTGELFF	TGTGCCAGCAAAGAGGGCACCGGGGAGCTGTTTTTT
TRBJ2-3	TRBD1	TRBV6-5	.	CASSRRTGGTDTQYF	TGTGCCAGCAGTCGCCGGACAGGGGGCACAGATACGCAGTATTTT
TRBJ1-6	.	TRBV28	.	CASNERGGYNSPLHF	TGTGCCAGCAATGAACGGGGCGGCTATAATTCACCCCTCCACTTT
TRBJ1-1	.	TRBV27	.	CASSYGTEAFF	TGTGCCAGCAGTTACGGGACCGAAGCTTTCTTT
TRBJ1-6	.	TRBV19	.	CASSMVKVGQGNSPLHF	TGTGCCAGTAGTATGGTTAAGGTGGGCCAGGGGAATTCACCCCTCCACTTT
TRBJ2-5	TRBD2	TRBV5-4	.	CASSLPGGALETQYF	TGTGCCAGCAGCTTGCCCGGGGGGGCCTTAGAGACCCAGTACTTC
TRBJ1-5	.	TRBV10-3	.	CAISDAGGNQPQHF	TGTGCCATCAGTGACGCGGGGGGCAATCAGCCCCAGCATTTT
TRBJ2-3	TRBD2	TRBV9	.	CASSVSGGDLDTQYF	TGTGCCAGCAGCGTAAGCGGGGGGGATTTAGATACGCAGTATTTT
TRBJ2-7	.	TRBV6-5	.	CASGEDEQYF	TGTGCCAGTGGGGAGGACGAGCAGTACTTC
TRBJ1-1	TRBD1	TRBV6-6	.	CASSWTGGGTEAFF	TGTGCCAGCTCGTGGACAGGGGGTGGGACTGAAGCTTTCTTT
TRBJ1-1	.	TRBV30	.	CAWQQDLWTEAFF	TGTGCCTGGCAACAGGATCTTTGGACTGAAGCTTTCTTT
TRBJ2-7	TRBD1	TRBV13	.	CASSPDRGDEQYF	TGTGCCAGCAGCCCGGACAGGGGCGACGAGCAGTACTTC
TRBJ2-7	TRBD2	TRBV7-9	once	CASSPSGTSGGEQYF	TGTGCCAGCAGTCCGTCCGGGACTAGCGGGGGCGAGCAGTACTTC
TRBJ2-7	TRBD2	TRBV27	once	CASSYGGLAGTDSYEQYF	TGTGCCAGCTCATACGGGGGACTAGCGGGTACCGACTCCTACGAGCAGTACTTC
TRBJ2-5	TRBD1	TRBV5-1	.	CASSLDRGGQETQYF	TGCGCCAGCAGCTTGGACAGGGGTGGGCAAGAGACCCAGTACTTC
TRBJ2-7	.	TRBV14	.	CASSQGSDNEQYF	TGTGCCAGCAGCCAAGGGTCCGACAACGAGCAGTACTTC
TRBJ2-5	TRBD2	TRBV27	.	CASSFITSGDQETQYF	TGTGCCAGCAGTTTTATCACTAGCGGGGACCAAGAGACCCAGTACTTC
TRBJ2-6	.	TRBV2	.	CASSETGANVLTF	TGTGCCAGCAGTGAGACTGGGGCCAACGTCCTGACTTTC
TRBJ1-4	.	TRBV25-1	.	CASSETRNLNEKLFF	TGTGCCAGCAGTGAAACGAGGAATCTCAATGAAAAACTGTTTTTT
TRBJ1-1	TRBD1	TRBV28	.	CASSIPGQTNTEAFF	TGTGCCAGCAGCATACCGGGACAGACGAACACTGAAGCTTTCTTT
TRBJ2-7	.	TRBV5-6	.	CASSLGVSYEQYF	TGTGCCAGCAGTCTGGGGGTCTCCTACGAGCAGTACTTC
TRBJ2-5	.	TRBV7-9	once	CASSSRASAIPETQYF	TGTGCCAGCAGCTCGAGGGCTAGCGCCATTCCTGAGACCCAGTACTTC
TRBJ2-3	.	TRBV28	.	CASSYNSFTDTQYF	TGTGCCAGCAGTTACAACTCCTTCACAGATACGCAGTATTTT
TRBJ2-3	.	TRBV11-1	.	CASSFGALGSRGTDTQYF	TGTGCCAGCAGCTTTGGGGCCCTCGGGTCCCGGGGCACAGATACGCAGTATTTT
TRBJ1-1	TRBD1	TRBV27	.	CASSSQGAYAEAFF	TGTGCCAGCAGTTCCCAGGGGGCTTACGCTGAAGCTTTCTTT
TRBJ2-7	TRBD2	TRBV27	.	CASSPSSGSSYEQYF	TGTGCCAGCAGTCCCTCTAGCGGGAGCTCCTACGAGCAGTACTTC
TRBJ2-7	TRBD1	TRBV30	.	CAWSVGQGSHEQYF	TGTGCCTGGAGTGTGGGACAGGGATCCCACGAGCAGTACTTC
TRBJ2-7	.	TRBV5-5	.	CASSLTTNYEQYF	TGTGCCAGCAGCTTGACAACGAACTACGAGCAGTACTTC
TRBJ2-7	.	TRBV4-1	once	CASSRRGGGSYEQYF	TGCGCCAGCTCCCGGAGGGGGGGCGGATCCTACGAGCAGTACTTC
TRBJ2-7	TRBD1	TRBV4-1	.	CASNAGGADNEQYF	TGCGCCAGTAACGCAGGGGGCGCAGACAACGAGCAGTACTTC
TRBJ1-2	TRBD1	TRBV6-1	.	CASSEAGGQGIYGYTF	TGTGCCAGCAGTGAAGCGGGGGGACAGGGGATCTATGGCTACACCTTC
TRBJ1-2	.	TRBV27	.	CASSPDITYGYTF	TGTGCCAGCAGCCCCGACATAACGTATGGCTACACCTTC
TRBJ2-1	TRBD2	TRBV30	.	CAWSGTSGKSSYNEQFF	TGTGCCTGGAGTGGGACTAGCGGGAAGAGCTCCTACAATGAGCAGTTCTTC
TRBJ1-4	.	TRBV11-2	.	CASSLGSEKLFF	TGTGCCAGCAGCTTAGGGAGTGAAAAACTGTTTTTT
TRBJ1-5	.	TRBV7-2	.	CASSRDGYSNQPQHF	TGTGCCAGCAGCCGGGACGGTTATAGCAATCAGCCCCAGCATTTT
TRBJ2-2	.	TRBV10-3	once	CAISETFWQGTGELFF	TGTGCCATCAGTGAGACGTTTTGGCAGGGGACCGGGGAGCTGTTTTTT
TRBJ1-1	.	TRBV7-8	.	CASSLGGVNTEAFF	TGTGCCAGCAGCCTGGGGGGAGTGAACACTGAAGCTTTCTTT